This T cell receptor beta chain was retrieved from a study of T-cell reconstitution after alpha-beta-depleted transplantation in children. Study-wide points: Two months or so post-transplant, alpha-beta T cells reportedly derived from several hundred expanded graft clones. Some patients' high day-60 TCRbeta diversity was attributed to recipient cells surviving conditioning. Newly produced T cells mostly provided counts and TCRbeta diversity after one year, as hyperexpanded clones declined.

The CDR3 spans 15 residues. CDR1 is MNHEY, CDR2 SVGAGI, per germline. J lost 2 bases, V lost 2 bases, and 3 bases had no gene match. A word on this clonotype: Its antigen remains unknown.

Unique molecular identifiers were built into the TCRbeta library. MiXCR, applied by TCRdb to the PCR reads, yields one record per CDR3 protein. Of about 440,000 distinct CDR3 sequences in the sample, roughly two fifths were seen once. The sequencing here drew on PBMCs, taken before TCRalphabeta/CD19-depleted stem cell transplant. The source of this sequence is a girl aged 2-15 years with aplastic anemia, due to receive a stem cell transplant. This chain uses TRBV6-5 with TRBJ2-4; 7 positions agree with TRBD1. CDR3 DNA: TGTGCCAGCAGTTACCAGACAGGGTCCAAAAACATTCAGTACTTC. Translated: CASSYQTGSKNIQYF.